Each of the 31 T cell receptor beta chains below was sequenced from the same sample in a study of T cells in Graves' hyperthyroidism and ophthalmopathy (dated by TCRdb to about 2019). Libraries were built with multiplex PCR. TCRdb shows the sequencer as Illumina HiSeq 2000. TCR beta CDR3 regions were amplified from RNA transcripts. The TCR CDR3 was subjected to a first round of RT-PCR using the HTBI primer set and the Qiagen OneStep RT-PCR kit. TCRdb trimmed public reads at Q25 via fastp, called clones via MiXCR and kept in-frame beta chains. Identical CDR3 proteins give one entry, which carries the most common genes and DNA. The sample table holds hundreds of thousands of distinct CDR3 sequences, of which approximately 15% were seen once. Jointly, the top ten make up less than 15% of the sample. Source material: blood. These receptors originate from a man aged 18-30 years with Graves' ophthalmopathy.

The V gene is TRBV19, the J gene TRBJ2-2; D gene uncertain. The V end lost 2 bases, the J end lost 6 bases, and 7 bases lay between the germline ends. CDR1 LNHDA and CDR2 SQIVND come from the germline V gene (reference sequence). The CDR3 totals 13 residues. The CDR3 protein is CASSIIVAGELFF. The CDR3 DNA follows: TGTGCCAGTAGTATAATTGTTGCCGGGGAGCTGTTTTTT.

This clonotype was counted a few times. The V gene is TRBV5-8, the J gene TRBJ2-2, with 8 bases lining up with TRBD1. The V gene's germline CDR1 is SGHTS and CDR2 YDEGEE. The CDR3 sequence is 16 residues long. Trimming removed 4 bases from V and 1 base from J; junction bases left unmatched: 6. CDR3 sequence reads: CASSAWTGRNTGELFF. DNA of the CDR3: TGTGCCAGCAGCGCCTGGACAGGGAGGAACACCGGGGAGCTGTTTTTT.

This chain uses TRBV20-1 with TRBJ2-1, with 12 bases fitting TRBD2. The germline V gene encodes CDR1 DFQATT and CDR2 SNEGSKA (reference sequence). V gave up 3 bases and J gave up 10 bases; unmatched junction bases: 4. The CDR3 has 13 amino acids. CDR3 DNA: TGCAGTGCTAGGGGGACTAGCGGGTGGGAGCAGTTCTTC. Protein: CSARGTSGWEQFF.

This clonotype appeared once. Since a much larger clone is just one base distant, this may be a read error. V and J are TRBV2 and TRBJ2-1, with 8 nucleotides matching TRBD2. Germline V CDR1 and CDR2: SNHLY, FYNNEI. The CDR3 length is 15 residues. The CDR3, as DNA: TGTGCCAGCAGTGAGGCCGGGGGGGTTCACAATGGGCAGTTCTTC. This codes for CASSEAGGVHNGQFF. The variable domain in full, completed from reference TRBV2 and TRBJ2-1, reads EPEVTQTPSHQVTQMGQEVILRCVPISNHLYFYWYRQILGQKVEFLVSFYNNEISEKSEIFDDQFSVERPDGSNFTLKIRSTKLEDSAMYFCASSEAGGVHNGQFFGPGTRLTVL.

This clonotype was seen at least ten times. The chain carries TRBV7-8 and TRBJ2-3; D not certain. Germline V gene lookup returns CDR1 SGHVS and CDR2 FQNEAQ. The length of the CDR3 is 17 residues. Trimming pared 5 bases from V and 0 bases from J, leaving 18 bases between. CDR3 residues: CASSQRPHLLSTDTQYF. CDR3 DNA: TGTGCCAGCAGCCAGAGGCCTCACCTTTTGAGCACAGATACGCAGTATTTT.

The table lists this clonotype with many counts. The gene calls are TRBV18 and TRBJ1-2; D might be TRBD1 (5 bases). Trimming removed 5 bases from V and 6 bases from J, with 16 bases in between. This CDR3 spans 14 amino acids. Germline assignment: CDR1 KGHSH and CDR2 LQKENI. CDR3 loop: CASSATESLDGYTF. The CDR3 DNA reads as TGTGCCAGCTCAGCGACAGAATCACTGGATGGCTACACCTTC.

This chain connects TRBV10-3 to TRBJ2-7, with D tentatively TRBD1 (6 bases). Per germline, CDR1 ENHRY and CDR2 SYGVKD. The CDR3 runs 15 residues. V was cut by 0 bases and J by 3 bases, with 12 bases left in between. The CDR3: CAISESGQINYEQYF. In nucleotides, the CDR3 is TGTGCCATCAGTGAGTCAGGACAGATCAACTACGAGCAGTACTTC.

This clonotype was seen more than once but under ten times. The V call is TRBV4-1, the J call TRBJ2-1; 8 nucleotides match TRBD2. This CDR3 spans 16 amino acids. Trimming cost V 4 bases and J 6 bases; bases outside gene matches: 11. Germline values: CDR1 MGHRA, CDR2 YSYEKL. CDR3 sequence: CASSPVGTRVGNEQFF. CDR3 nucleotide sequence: TGCGCCAGCAGCCCTGTAGGGACTAGGGTTGGCAATGAGCAGTTCTTC.

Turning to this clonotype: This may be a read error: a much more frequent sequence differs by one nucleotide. In DNA form, the CDR3 reads TGTGCCAGCAGCTCCAGGGGGTTTGGCCACGAGCAGTACTTC. Its translation: CASSSRGFGHEQYF. The chain employs TRBV13 and TRBJ2-7; 7 nucleotides agree with TRBD1. The CDR3 has 14 amino acids. The germline V gene encodes CDR1 PRHDT and CDR2 FYEKMQ (reference sequence). Trimming at V came to 4 bases and at J to 5 bases, leaving 8 bases not matched to a gene. The full variable domain, in which reference TRBV13 and TRBJ2-7 provide the parts outside the CDR3, is AAGVIQSPRHLIKEKRETATLKCYPIPRHDTVYWYQQGPGQDPQFLISFYEKMQSDKGSIPDRFSAQQFSDYHSELNMSSLELGDSALYFCASSSRGFGHEQYFGPGTRLTVT.

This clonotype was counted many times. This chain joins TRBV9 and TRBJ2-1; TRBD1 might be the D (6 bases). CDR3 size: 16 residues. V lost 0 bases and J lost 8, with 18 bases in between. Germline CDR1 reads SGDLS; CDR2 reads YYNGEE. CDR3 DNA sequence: TGTGCCAGCAGCGTAGGGGAGCAGGGGCGACCCGATGAGCAGTTCTTC. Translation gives CASSVGEQGRPDEQFF.

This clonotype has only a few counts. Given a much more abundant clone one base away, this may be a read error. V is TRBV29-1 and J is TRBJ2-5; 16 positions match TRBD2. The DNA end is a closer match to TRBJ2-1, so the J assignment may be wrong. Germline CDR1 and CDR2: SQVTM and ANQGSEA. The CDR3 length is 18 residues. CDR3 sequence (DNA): TGCAGCGCCGACACCGGGACTAGCGGGAGGGCATTGCGAGAGACCCAGTTCTTC. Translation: CSADTGTSGRALRETQFF.

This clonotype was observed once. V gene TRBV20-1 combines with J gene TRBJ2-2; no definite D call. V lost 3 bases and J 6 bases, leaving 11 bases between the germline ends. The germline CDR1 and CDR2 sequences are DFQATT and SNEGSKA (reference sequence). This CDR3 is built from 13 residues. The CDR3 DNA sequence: TGCAGTGCTAGGGATCCTAGGGCCGGGGAGCTGTTTTTT. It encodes CSARDPRAGELFF.

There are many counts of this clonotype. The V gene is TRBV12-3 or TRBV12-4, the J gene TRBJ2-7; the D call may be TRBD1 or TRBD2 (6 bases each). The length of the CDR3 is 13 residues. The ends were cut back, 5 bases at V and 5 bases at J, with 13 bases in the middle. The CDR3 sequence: CASSPGGNNEQYF. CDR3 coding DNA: TGTGCCAGCAGTCCCGGGGGCAACAACGAGCAGTACTTC.

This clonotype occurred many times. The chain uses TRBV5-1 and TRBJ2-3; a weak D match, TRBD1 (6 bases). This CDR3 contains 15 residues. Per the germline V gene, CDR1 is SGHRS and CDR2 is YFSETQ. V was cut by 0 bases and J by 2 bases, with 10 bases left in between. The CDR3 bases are TGCGCCAGCAGCTTGGGGACAGCGGACACAGATACGCAGTATTTT. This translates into CASSLGTADTDTQYF. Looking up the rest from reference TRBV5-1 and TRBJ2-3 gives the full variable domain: KAGVTQTPRYLIKTRGQQVTLSCSPISGHRSVSWYQQTPGQGLQFLFEYFSETQRNKGNFPGRFSGRQFSNSRSEMNVSTLELGDSALYLCASSLGTADTDTQYFGPGTRLTVL.

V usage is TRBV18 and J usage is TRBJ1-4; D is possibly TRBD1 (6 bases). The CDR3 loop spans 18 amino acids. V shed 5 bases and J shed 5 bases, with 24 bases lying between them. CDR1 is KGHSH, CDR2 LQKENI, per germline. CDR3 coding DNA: TGTGCCAGCTCATATACTACAGGGACTCGATTCCAAAATGAAAAACTGTTTTTT. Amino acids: CASSYTTGTRFQNEKLFF.

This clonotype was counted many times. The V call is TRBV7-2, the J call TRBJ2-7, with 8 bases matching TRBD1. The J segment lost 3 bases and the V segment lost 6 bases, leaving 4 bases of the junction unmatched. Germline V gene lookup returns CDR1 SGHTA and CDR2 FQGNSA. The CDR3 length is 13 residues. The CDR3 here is CASSKTGVYEQYF. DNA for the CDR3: TGTGCCAGCAGTAAGACAGGGGTCTACGAGCAGTACTTC.

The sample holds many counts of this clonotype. The CDR3 reads CAWSVKGLGNEQFF. CDR3 nucleotide sequence: TGTGCCTGGAGTGTAAAAGGGCTGGGGAATGAGCAGTTCTTC. This sequence joins TRBV30 and TRBJ2-1; D call uncertain. CDR3 length: 14 amino acids. Germline-derived CDR1 and CDR2 are GTSNPN and SVGIG (reference sequence). Between the trimmed V and J ends, which lost 0 bases and 7 bases, there was a span of 13 bases.

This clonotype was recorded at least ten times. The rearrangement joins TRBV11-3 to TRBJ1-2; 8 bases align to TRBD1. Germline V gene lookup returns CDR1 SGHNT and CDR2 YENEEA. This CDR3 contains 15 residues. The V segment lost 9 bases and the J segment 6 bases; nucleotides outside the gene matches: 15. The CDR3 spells CASRGRGRKEDGYTF. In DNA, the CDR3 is TGTGCCAGTCGGGGCAGGGGGCGGAAGGAAGATGGCTACACCTTC.

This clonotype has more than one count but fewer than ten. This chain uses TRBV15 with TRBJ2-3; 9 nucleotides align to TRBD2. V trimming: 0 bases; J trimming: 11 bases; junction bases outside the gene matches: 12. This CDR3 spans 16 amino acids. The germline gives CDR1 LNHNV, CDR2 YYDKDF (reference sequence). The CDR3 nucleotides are TGTGCCACCAGCAGAGATGATGCGGGAGGGCCAATAATGCAGTATTTT. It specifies CATSRDDAGGPIMQYF.

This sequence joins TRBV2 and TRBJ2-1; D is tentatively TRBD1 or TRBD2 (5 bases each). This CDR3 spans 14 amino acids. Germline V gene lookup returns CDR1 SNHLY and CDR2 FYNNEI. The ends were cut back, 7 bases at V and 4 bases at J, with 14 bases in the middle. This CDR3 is CASTGLGDYNEQFF. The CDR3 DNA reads TGTGCCAGCACGGGGCTAGGAGATTACAATGAGCAGTTCTTC.

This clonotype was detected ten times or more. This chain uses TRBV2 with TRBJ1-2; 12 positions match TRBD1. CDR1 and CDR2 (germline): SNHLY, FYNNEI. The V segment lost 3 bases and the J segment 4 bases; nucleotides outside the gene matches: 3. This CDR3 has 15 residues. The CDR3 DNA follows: TGTGCCAGCAGTGAGGGACAGGGGGCCTCCTATGGCTACACCTTC. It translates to CASSEGQGASYGYTF.

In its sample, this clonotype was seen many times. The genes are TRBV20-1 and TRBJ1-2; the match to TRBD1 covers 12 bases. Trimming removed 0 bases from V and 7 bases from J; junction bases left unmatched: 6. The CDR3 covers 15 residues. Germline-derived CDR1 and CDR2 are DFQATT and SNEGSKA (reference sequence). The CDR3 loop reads CSARDRDRGQPGYTF. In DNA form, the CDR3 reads TGCAGTGCTAGAGATCGGGACAGGGGGCAGCCTGGCTACACCTTC.

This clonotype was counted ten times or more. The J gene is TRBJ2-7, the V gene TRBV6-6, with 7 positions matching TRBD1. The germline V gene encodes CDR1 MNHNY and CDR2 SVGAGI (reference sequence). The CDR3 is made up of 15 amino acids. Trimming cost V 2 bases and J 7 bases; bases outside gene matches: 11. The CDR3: CASSYRNAYRGEQYF. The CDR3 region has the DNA TGTGCCAGCAGTTACCGTAACGCTTACAGGGGTGAGCAGTACTTC.

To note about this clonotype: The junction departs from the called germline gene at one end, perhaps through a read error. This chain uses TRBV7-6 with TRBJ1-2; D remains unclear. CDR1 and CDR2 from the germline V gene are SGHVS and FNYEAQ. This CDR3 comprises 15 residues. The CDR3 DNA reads TGTGCCAACAGCCCATCGGGCAGCGGATACTATGGCTACACCTTC. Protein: CANSPSGSGYYGYTF.

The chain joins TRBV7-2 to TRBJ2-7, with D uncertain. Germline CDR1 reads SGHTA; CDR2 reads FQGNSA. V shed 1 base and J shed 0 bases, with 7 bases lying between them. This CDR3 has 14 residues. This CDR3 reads CASSLGPHSYEQYF. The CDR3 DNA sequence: TGTGCCAGCAGCTTAGGTCCCCACTCCTACGAGCAGTACTTC. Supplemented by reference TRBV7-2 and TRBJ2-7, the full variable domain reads GAGVSQSPSNKVTEKGKDVELRCDPISGHTALYWYRQSLGQGLEFLIYFQGNSAPDKSGLPSDRFSAERTGGSVSTLTIQRTQQEDSAVYLCASSLGPHSYEQYFGPGTRLTVT.

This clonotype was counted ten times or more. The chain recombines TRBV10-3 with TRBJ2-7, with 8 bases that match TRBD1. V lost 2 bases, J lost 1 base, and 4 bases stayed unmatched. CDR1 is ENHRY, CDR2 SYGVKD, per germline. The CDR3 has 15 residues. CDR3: CAISERGQGSYEQYF. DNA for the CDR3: TGTGCCATCAGTGAGCGAGGACAGGGATCCTACGAGCAGTACTTC.

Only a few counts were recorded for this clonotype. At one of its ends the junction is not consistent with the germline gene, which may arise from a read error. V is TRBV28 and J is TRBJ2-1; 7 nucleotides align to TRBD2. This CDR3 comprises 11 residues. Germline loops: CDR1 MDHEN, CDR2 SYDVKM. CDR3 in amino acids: CASSLRDYLVF. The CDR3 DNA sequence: TGTGCCAGCAGTTTAAGGGACTACTTGGTCTTC.

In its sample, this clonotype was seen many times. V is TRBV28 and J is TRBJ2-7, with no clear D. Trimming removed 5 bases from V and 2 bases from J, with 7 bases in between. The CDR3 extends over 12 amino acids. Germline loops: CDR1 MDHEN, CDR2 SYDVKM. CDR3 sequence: CASSPWTYEQYF. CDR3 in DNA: TGTGCCAGCAGTCCGTGGACCTACGAGCAGTACTTC.

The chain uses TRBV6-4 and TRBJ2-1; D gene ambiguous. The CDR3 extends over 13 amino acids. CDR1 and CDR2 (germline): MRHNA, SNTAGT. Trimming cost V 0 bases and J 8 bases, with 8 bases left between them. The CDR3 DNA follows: TGTGCCAGCAGTGACTCGCTTATGGATGAGCAGTTCTTC. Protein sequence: CASSDSLMDEQFF.

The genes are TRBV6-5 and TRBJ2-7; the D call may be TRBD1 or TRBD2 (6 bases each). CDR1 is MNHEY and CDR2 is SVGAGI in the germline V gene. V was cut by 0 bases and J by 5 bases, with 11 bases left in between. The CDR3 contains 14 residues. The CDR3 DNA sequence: TGTGCCAGCAGTTACTCGGGGGGCCAGGACGAGCAGTACTTC. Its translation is CASSYSGGQDEQYF.

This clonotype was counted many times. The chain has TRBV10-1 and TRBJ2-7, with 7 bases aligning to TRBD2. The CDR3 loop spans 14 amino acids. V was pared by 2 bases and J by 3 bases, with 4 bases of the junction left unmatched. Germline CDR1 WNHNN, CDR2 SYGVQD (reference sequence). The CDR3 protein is CASSEAGDIYEQYF. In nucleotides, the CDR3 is TGCGCCAGCAGTGAGGCGGGAGACATCTACGAGCAGTACTTC.